This T cell receptor (beta chain) comes out of a study of T cells after yellow fever vaccination (dated by TCRdb to about 2019). Background on the whole study: Libraries from fractions with low cell numbers were prepared with the SMART-Seq v4 Ultra Low Input RNA kit. Bulk TCR alpha and beta repertoires were sequenced longitudinally to track T-cell clones before and after primary and booster YFV17D yellow fever vaccination. Two healthy male donors, one aged 18 to 30 and one aged 30 to 40 years, were included in the cohort. Bulk PBMC replicates and cell subsets were isolated from blood drawn at multiple timepoints before and after both primary and secondary immunization.

The reads were generated on an Illumina NovaSeq 6000. TCR cDNA was synthesized by 5'RACE template switching, which introduced a universal primer site and unique molecular identifiers. cDNA synthesis was primed from both the TCR alpha and TCR beta constant segments. Two PCR steps were used to amplify libraries, with sample barcodes and sequencing adapters being added in the second step. Sequencing of libraries was done on Illumina HiSeq 2500 (2x100 bp) or NovaSeq (2x150 bp). The published analysis was carried out like this. Demultiplexing of reads and collapsing into UMI consensus sequences were performed with MIGEC, and V(D)J alignment was carried out with MiXCR. Clonotypes responding to the vaccine were identified with edgeR on replicate PBMC samples, with the criteria of FDR below 0.01 and a log2 fold change above 5 up to day 15. Each bulk clonotype was labeled CD4 or CD8 based on which sequenced repertoire, CD4 or CD8, contained the clonotype at higher abundance. The public reads were reanalyzed by TCRdb: fastp trimming at Q25, MiXCR alignment, in-frame beta chains only. Every distinct CDR3 protein forms one entry, paired with its most common genes and DNA. The V and J calls shown here were made by TCRdb, not taken from the authors' results. The sample table contains 150,000 to 200,000 distinct CDR3 sequences; only one count was recorded for about a tenth of them. The ten largest clones add up to roughly a third of the sample.

CDR1 and CDR2 (MNHEY, SVGAGI) derive from the germline V gene. CDR3 length: 15 amino acids, cysteine to phenylalanine. Only the CDR3 part of the read is kept: 45 bases, read in frame from the first base. V loses 1 base of germline sequence and J loses 1 base, and the interval between the two ends is 9 bases. The treatment or condition label on this specimen signifies: live attenuated yellow fever vaccine strain. PBMCs were isolated from peripheral blood using a standard Ficoll-Paque protocol. Dynabeads CD4 and CD8 positive selection kits were used to isolate CD4 and CD8 T-cell fractions. RNA was extracted with TriZol from bulk PBMCs, CD4 and CD8 fractions, and dextramer-positive and dextramer-negative fractions. Findings and caveats that apply to the study as a whole: The secondary T-cell response was weaker than the primary response but faster, peaking on day 5 instead of day 15. A small fraction of clonotypes appeared in both the CD4 and CD8 compartments, likely as a result of convergent recombination. Computational filtering was needed because FACS-sorted repertoires could contain abundant contaminating clonotypes from the bulk population. After the booster, most of the clones that had expanded following primary vaccination were detected again (almost 98% of CD4 and around 90% of CD8), which suggests that memory was broadly maintained. Only two donors were included in the study, so the extent to which the findings can be generalized is limited.

There are a few counts of this clonotype. The target of this receptor is not known. No much larger clone is present one base from it, and per-base qualities are unavailable. Here the sequenced sample was CD8+ T cells sorted from PBMCs, taken 45 days after the yellow fever booster vaccination. The clonotype was recovered from a man aged 18-30 years who received the YFV17D yellow fever vaccine. Recombination linked TRBV6-5 to TRBJ2-3; TRBD1 is perhaps the D gene, given 6 matching bases. The DNA sequence is as follows: TGTGCCAGCAGTTACTACAGGGCCGGCACAGATACGCAGTATTTT. The encoded protein is CASSYYRAGTDTQYF.